The following is a TCR beta chain sequence with its context. Its antigen remains unknown. This specimen belongs to a study of cytomegalovirus exposure and HLA in healthy donors. Background on the study: As released early, the data held some 85 million unique TCRs from HLA-typed donors.

Study-level findings and limits: As confirmed in vitro, a few CMV-associated chains were specific for CMV antigens. Among the most significant clusters, several appeared linked to common viral pathogens in a later analysis. Other equally common chains were less clonally expanded than HLA-associated TCR beta chains, a later analysis showed.

PCR employed 60 Vbeta and 13 Jbeta primers. Produced via immunoSEQ multiplex PCR; TCRdb's table is partial and in-frame only. The repertoire table contains some 120,000 clones. Germline loops: CDR1 SNHLY, CDR2 FYNNEI. The CDR3 spans 15 residues. V shed 5 bases and J 3 bases; nucleotides not matched to a gene: 7. Sequenced input: PBMCs. J is TRBJ1-5 and V is TRBV2; TRBD1 matches 7 bases. This TCR came from a man in his forties in good health and CMV-seropositive. CDR3: CASSIGQALNQPQHF. The CDR3, as DNA: TGTGCCAGCAGTATAGGACAGGCCCTCAATCAGCCCCAGCATTTT.